The 6 T cell receptor beta chains presented below share a single source sample, sequenced in a study of T cell responses to AZD1222 COVID-19 vaccine. The assay was immunoSEQ multiplex PCR, and TCRdb's table has in-frame clones only and misses some. The repertoire holds some 130,000 clones, with approximately 84% as singletons. The sequences come from peripheral blood, collected on day 0 of AZD1222 vaccination. The receptors stem from an adult in good health.

This chain connects TRBV6-5 to TRBJ2-3; D possibly uses TRBD1 or TRBD2 (5 bases each). The CDR3 runs 15 residues. Per germline, CDR1 MNHEY and CDR2 SVGAGI. Trimming removed 6 bases from V and 2 bases from J, with 15 bases in between. CDR3 sequence reads: CASSHWDRPTDTQYF. In DNA form, the CDR3 reads TGTGCCAGCAGCCACTGGGACCGACCCACAGATACGCAGTATTTT.

This chain links TRBV10-3 with TRBJ1-1; perhaps TRBD1 as D (6 bases). Germline V gene sequence: CDR1 ENHRY, CDR2 SYGVKD. CDR3 size: 15 residues. The V gene lost 2 bases and the J gene lost 2 bases, with 12 bases spanning the gap. CDR3 sequence: CAISEIEGGNTEAFF. The DNA for the CDR3 is TGTGCCATCAGTGAGATCGAGGGGGGCAACACTGAAGCTTTCTTT.

This clone was seen once. This rearrangement joins TRBV19 to TRBJ2-2; a possible D gene is TRBD2 (6 bases). The V end lost 5 bases, the J end lost 5 bases, and 15 bases lay between the germline ends. The CDR3 covers 15 residues. In germline, CDR1 is LNHDA, CDR2 SQIVND (reference sequence). The CDR3 nucleotides read TGTGCCAGTAGTCTCTTCGGGGGTGGGACCGGGGAGCTGTTTTTT. Its translation is CASSLFGGGTGELFF. The entire variable domain, with the rest obtained from reference TRBV19 and TRBJ2-2, is as follows: DGGITQSPKYLFRKEGQNVTLSCEQNLNHDAMYWYRQDPGQGLRLIYYSQIVNDFQKGDIAEGYSVSREKKESFPLTVTSAQKNPTAFYLCASSLFGGGTGELFFGEGSRLTVL.

J is TRBJ2-3 and V is TRBV19; TRBD1 matches at 9 bases. Germline V gives CDR1 LNHDA, CDR2 SQIVND (reference sequence). Trimming removed 6 bases from V and 1 base from J; junction bases left unmatched: 17. The CDR3 spans 19 residues. The CDR3 reads CASRDRGAGNTPRTDTQYF. CDR3 sequence (DNA): TGTGCCAGTAGGGACAGGGGAGCGGGGAATACGCCCCGCACAGATACGCAGTATTTT.

This clone has just one count. This rearrangement joins TRBV19 to TRBJ1-2; D ambiguous. V gave up 3 bases and J gave up 7 bases, with 12 bases separating them. The CDR3 has 13 residues. The germline gives CDR1 LNHDA, CDR2 SQIVND (reference sequence). The CDR3 region has the DNA TGTGCCAGTAGTATTTTCCAGATGTCTGGCTACACCTTC. Its translation: CASSIFQMSGYTF.

As DNA, the CDR3 is TGTGCCAGCAGCTTAGTACGGAGGGCGAGAGGTGAAAAACTGTTTTTT. This translates into CASSLVRRARGEKLFF. The V call is TRBV7-2, the J call TRBJ1-4; D unresolved. This CDR3 contains 16 residues. Trimming removed 1 base at V and 7 bases at J, with 16 bases between. CDR1 and CDR2 (germline): SGHTA, FQGNSA.